This TCR beta chain was sequenced in a study of HIV-infected patients and healthy controls. Overall study results and limits: Healthy controls shared more CDR3 sequences between individuals than HIV-infected patients did. Significant mean usage differences between HIV-infected patients and controls involved eight alpha and eight beta V genes. Compared with untreated HIV+ repertoires, healthy controls showed roughly threefold more distinct CDR3s and higher Shannon diversity. MAIT alpha-chain CDR3s were frequent in healthy controls, depleted in HIV+.

The repertoire came from unfractionated whole blood and reflected all unsorted peripheral T cells. Around 500 ng RNA was reverse transcribed with alpha and beta constant-region primers. Using multiplexing indices, alpha and beta chain libraries were generated apart by chain-specific third strand synthesis. TCRdb re-called the 5' RACE reads with MiXCR, one entry per CDR3 protein. The sample carries approximately 3,300 distinct CDR3 sequences, less than 25% recorded once. As for this clonotype: Antigen unknown.

Germline CDR1 and CDR2: DFQATT and SNEGSKA (reference sequence). The CDR3 consists of 14 residues. V dropped 5 bases and J dropped 4; count of bases not matched to a gene: 10. The sequence derives from an adult with HIV infection. The rearrangement links TRBV20-1 to TRBJ2-7; TRBD2 matches 8 bases. This material consisted of blood, taken before antiretroviral therapy. Here the CDR3 reads CSAYSGVAGYEQYF. The CDR3 coding sequence is TGCAGTGCTTACAGCGGGGTAGCGGGGTACGAGCAGTACTTC.